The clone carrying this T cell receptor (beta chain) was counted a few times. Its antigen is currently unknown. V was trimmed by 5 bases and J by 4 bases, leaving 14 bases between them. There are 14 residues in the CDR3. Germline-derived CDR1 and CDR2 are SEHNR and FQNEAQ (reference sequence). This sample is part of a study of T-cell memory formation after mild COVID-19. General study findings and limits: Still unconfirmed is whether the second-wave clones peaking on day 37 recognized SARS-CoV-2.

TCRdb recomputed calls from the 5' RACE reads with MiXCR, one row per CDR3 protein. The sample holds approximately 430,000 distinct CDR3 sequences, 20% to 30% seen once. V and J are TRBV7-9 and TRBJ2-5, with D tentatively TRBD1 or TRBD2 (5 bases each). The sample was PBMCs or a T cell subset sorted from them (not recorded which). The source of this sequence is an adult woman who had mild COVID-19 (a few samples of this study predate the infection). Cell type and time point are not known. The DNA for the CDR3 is TGTGCCAGCAGCGCCAAAGGGGAGAGAGAGACCCAGTACTTC. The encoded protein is CASSAKGERETQYF.